This T cell receptor (beta chain) emerged from a study of T cells after yellow fever vaccination. Study-wide points: Researchers cautioned that FACS-sorted repertoires could harbor abundant clonotypes contaminating from the bulk population.

TCRdb itself ran the 5' RACE reads through MiXCR, one entry per CDR3 protein. The table includes approximately 610,000 distinct CDR3 sequences, less than 20% detected once. A note on this clonotype: Antigen: not known.

The CDR3 covers 15 residues. CDR1 and CDR2 (germline): SGDLS, YYNGEE. The trim removed 3 bases at V and 6 bases at J, leaving 7 bases unmatched. The sample was PBMCs, taken about 5 days after the first yellow fever vaccination. The J gene is TRBJ2-1, the V gene TRBV9, with TRBD1 matching over 9 bases. This receptor was obtained from a man younger than 35 who received the YFV17D yellow fever vaccine. The CDR3 DNA follows: TGTGCCAGCAGCGCCGGGACAGGGTCAATCAATGAGCAGTTCTTC. Translation gives CASSAGTGSINEQFF.